This T cell receptor beta chain was recorded in a study of blood T cell repertoires in COVID-19. As originally analysed: Amplification from reference gene primers served as the basis for estimated nucleated cell counts. Clones were sequenced by immunoSEQ multiplex PCR, and TCRdb holds only the in-frame ones, with some missing. The D gene and trimming were derived from the DNA, and the V and J assignments and clone size from that table. Of 100,000 to 120,000 clones in the sample, around 84% are singletons; the top ten hold about 3.6%. Between the trimmed V and J ends, which lost 2 bases and 3 bases, there was a span of 10 bases. This CDR3 spans 14 amino acids. Germline V lookup: CDR1 MNHNY, CDR2 SVGAGI (reference sequence).

This clonotype was sampled from a man in his forties with acute or convalescent COVID-19. The sequenced sample was peripheral blood. V usage is TRBV6-6 and J usage is TRBJ2-5, with D tentatively TRBD2 (6 bases). CDR3 nucleotide sequence: TGTGCCAGCAGTTACATAAGGAGGGAAGAGACCCAGTACTTC. This encodes CASSYIRREETQYF.